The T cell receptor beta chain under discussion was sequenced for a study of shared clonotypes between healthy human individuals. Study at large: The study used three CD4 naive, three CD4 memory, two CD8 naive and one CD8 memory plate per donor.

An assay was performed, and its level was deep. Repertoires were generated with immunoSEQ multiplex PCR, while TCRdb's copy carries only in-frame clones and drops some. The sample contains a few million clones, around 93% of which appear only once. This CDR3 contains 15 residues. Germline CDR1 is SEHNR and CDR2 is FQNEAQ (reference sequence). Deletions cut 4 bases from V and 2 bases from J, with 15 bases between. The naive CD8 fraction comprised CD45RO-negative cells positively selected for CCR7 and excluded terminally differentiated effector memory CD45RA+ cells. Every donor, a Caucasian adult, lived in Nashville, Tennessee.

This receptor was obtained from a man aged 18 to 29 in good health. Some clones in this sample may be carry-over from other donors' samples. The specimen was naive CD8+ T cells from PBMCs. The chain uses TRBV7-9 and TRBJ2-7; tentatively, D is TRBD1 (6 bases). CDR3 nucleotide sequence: TGTGCCAGCAGCTCTGGACAGATAACCACCTACGAGCAGTACTTC. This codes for CASSSGQITTYEQYF.